This T cell receptor (beta chain) was recorded in a study of OX40 agonist ivuxolimab in advanced cancers. The wider study: Ivuxolimab is an agonistic anti-OX40 (CD134) antibody, and patients were treated with it. Partial responses occurred in three patients (one hepatocellular carcinoma, two cutaneous melanoma).

The data were produced by immunoSEQ multiplex PCR, yet TCRdb's version contains in-frame clones alone and is incomplete. Of about 82,000 clones in the sample, around nine tenths were seen once. Concerning this clone itself: Its antigen is still unknown.

General study results and limits: Expansion of clones was among the lowest in partial responders at 0.1-3.0 mg/kg.

Trimming took 1 base from V and 3 from J; bases not matched to a gene: 2. The CDR3 spans 14 residues. CDR1 is LNHNV, CDR2 YYDKDF, per germline (reference sequence). V gene TRBV15 combines with J gene TRBJ2-7; 8 nucleotides line up with TRBD1. The sequenced sample was CD4+ or CD8+ T cells sorted from blood, obtained in a trial of the OX40 agonist ivuxolimab. This receptor was identified in an adult with an advanced solid tumor such as melanoma, head and neck, liver or kidney cancer. The CDR3 coding sequence is TGTGCCACCAGCAGAGGGGACAGGAGCTACGAGCAGTACTTC. Protein sequence: CATSRGDRSYEQYF.